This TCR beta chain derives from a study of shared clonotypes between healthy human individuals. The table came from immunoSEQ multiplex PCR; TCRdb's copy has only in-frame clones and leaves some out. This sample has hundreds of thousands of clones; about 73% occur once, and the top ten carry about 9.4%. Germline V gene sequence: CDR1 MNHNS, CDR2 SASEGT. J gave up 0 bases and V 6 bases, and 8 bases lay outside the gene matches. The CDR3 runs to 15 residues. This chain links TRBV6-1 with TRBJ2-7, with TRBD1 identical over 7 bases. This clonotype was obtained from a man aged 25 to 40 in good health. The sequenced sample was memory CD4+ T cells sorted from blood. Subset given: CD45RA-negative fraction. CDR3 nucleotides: TGTGCCAGCAGGATGCCGGGACAGCTCTCCTACGAGCAGTACTTC. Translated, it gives CASRMPGQLSYEQYF.